Shown below are 18 T cell receptor beta chains from a single sample sequenced in a study of tumor-infiltrating lymphocytes in localized non-small cell lung cancer. Assay: immunoSEQ multiplex PCR; the TCRdb copy retains only in-frame clones and omits some. The sample shows thousands of clones, around three quarters of them seen only once. Sample: uninvolved lung tissue not adjacent to the tumor. Receptor source: a human donor with non-small cell lung cancer.

This clone was counted once. This chain uses TRBV6-4 with TRBJ2-3, with TRBD1 matching 11 bases. Losses at the gene ends were 4 bases for V and 4 bases for J; bases not matched to a gene: 4. The CDR3 is 15 amino acids. Germline V CDR1 and CDR2: MRHNA, SNTAGT. The CDR3 sequence: CASSAGTGGADTQYF. As DNA, the CDR3 is TGTGCCAGCAGTGCAGGGACAGGGGGAGCAGATACGCAGTATTTT.

This chain connects TRBV4-2 to TRBJ2-5; no firm D call. CDR1 and CDR2 from the germline V gene are LGHNA and YNFKEQ. V was clipped by 0 bases and J by 1 base, with 15 bases between them. The CDR3 is 17 amino acids. The CDR3 DNA sequence: TGTGCCAGCAGCCAAGATGGTCTACAAACTTTCCAAGAGACCCAGTACTTC. It encodes CASSQDGLQTFQETQYF.

In its sample, this clone was seen once. The CDR3: CASSPGKGQGRMNTEAFF. The CDR3 DNA sequence: TGTGCCAGCAGTCCCGGGAAGGGGCAGGGCCGCATGAACACTGAAGCTTTCTTT. The V gene is TRBV6-7, the J gene TRBJ1-1; D possibly corresponds to TRBD1 (5 bases). TRBV6-7 is labeled an ORF, and its function is uncertain. Trimming left V 5 bases short and J 0 bases short, with 22 bases between. This CDR3 has 18 residues.

The J gene is TRBJ1-1, the V gene TRBV20-1; a possible D gene is TRBD1 (5 bases). The CDR3 runs 11 residues. Germline CDR1 DFQATT, CDR2 SNEGSKA (reference sequence). CDR3 nucleotide sequence: TGCAGGACAGAGATGAACACTGAAGCTTTCTTT. Protein product: CRTEMNTEAFF.

The rearrangement uses TRBV7-3 and TRBJ2-5, with D tentatively TRBD1 (6 bases). Trimming took 4 bases from V and 4 from J, leaving 22 bases between them. CDR3 length: 17 residues. Germline V gives CDR1 SGHTA, CDR2 FQGTGA. This CDR3 reads CASSSRSTGIGVETQYF. The CDR3 nucleotides are TGTGCCAGCAGCTCGAGGAGTACAGGGATTGGGGTAGAGACCCAGTACTTC.

The chain recombines TRBV5-6 with TRBJ1-1; D is unresolved. Germline CDR1 is SGHDT and CDR2 is YYEEEE. V was cut by 4 bases and J by 0 bases, with 13 bases left in between. The CDR3 length is 15 residues. Here the CDR3 reads CASSDESSMNTEAFF. In nucleotides, the CDR3 is TGTGCCAGCAGCGATGAGAGCTCCATGAACACTGAAGCTTTCTTT.

The V and J genes are TRBV5-6 and TRBJ2-1; D gene unclear. Germline-derived CDR1 and CDR2 are SGHDT and YYEEEE. Trimming took off 0 bases at V and 12 bases at J, with 13 bases between the two ends. The CDR3 is 13 residues long. CDR3 bases: TGTGCCAGCAGCTTGGCCAGGACGGCCAGGCAGTTCTTC. Protein sequence: CASSLARTARQFF. Looking up the rest from reference TRBV5-6 and TRBJ2-1 gives the full variable domain: DAGVTQSPTHLIKTRGQQVTLRCSPKSGHDTVSWYQQALGQGPQFIFQYYEEEERQRGNFPDRFSGHQFPNYSSELNVNALLLGDSALYLCASSLARTARQFFGPGTRLTVL.

Points on this clone: The junction departs from the called germline gene at one end, perhaps through a read error. The chain links TRBV5-1 to TRBJ2-5; possible D gene TRBD1, 6 bases. The CDR3 sequence is 13 residues long. In germline, CDR1 is SGHRS, CDR2 YFSETQ. The CDR3 DNA is TGCGCCAGCAGCTTGAACCTTCTCGGGACACCAAACTTC. Its translation: CASSLNLLGTPNF.

V and J are TRBV2 and TRBJ1-6, with D perhaps matching TRBD1 (5 bases). In germline, CDR1 is SNHLY, CDR2 FYNNEI. This CDR3 is built from 15 residues. V was trimmed by 3 bases and J by 4 bases, leaving 10 bases between them. CDR3 nucleotide sequence: TGTGCCAGCAGTGACCAGACAGTTTATAATTCACCCCTCCACTTT. The encoded protein is CASSDQTVYNSPLHF.

The V gene is TRBV11-3, the J gene TRBJ1-1; D not certain. The germline V gene encodes CDR1 SGHNT and CDR2 YENEEA. CDR3 size: 14 residues. Deletions cut 6 bases from V and 1 base from J, with 12 bases between. The CDR3 region has the DNA TGTGCCAGCAGTGGCGCAGCGGCGAACACTGAAGCTTTCTTT. This encodes CASSGAAANTEAFF. The whole variable domain, filled in from reference TRBV11-3 and TRBJ1-1, reads EAGVVQSPRYKIIEKKQPVAFWCNPISGHNTLYWYLQNLGQGPELLIRYENEEAVDDSQLPKDRFSAERLKGVDSTLKIQPAELGDSAVYLCASSGAAANTEAFFGQGTRLTVV.

V and J are TRBV27 and TRBJ2-7; D is undetermined. Germline assignment: CDR1 MNHEY and CDR2 SMNVEV (reference sequence). This CDR3 has 13 amino acids. V was clipped by 3 bases and J by 6 bases, with 12 bases between them. The CDR3 nucleotides read TGTGCCAGCAGTTTGACGAGATTGGGCGAGCAGTACTTC. Translated, it gives CASSLTRLGEQYF.

The V and J genes are TRBV11-2 and TRBJ2-1; D is undetermined. CDR3 length: 15 residues. CDR1 is SGHAT and CDR2 is FQNNGV in the germline V gene. V dropped 1 base and J dropped 1 base, with 8 bases sitting between them. The CDR3 coding sequence is TGTGCCAGCAGCTTAGGCGTGGATTCCTACAATGAGCAGTTCTTC. This codes for CASSLGVDSYNEQFF.

This clone showed up just once. The V and J genes are TRBV6-6 and TRBJ2-2; tentatively, D is TRBD2 (6 bases). Germline loops: CDR1 MNHNY, CDR2 SVGAGI (reference sequence). V was clipped by 9 bases and J by 0 bases, with 8 bases between them. The CDR3 has 13 amino acids. This CDR3 reads CASSGSNTGELFF. CDR3 sequence (DNA): TGTGCCAGTAGCGGTTCGAACACCGGGGAGCTGTTTTTT.

The CDR3 sequence: CASSLELEQPQHF. The DNA for the CDR3 is TGCGCCAGCAGCTTGGAGTTAGAACAGCCCCAGCATTTT. This chain links TRBV5-1 with TRBJ1-5; D unresolved. V dropped 0 bases and J dropped 7 bases, with 8 bases sitting between them. The CDR3 is 13 residues long. From germline, CDR1 is SGHRS and CDR2 YFSETQ.

The V gene is TRBV18, the J gene TRBJ1-6; the match to TRBD1 covers 10 bases. J lost 7 bases, V lost 4 bases, and 4 bases had no gene match. The CDR3 extends over 15 amino acids. CDR1 KGHSH and CDR2 LQKENI come from the germline V gene. This CDR3 is CASSQTGQGNSPLHF. The CDR3 DNA reads as TGTGCCAGCTCACAAACGGGACAGGGGAATTCACCCCTCCACTTT.

The genes are TRBV20-1 and TRBJ2-5; D is unclear. V dropped 7 bases and J dropped 4 bases, with 10 bases sitting between them. Per germline, CDR1 DFQATT and CDR2 SNEGSKA (reference sequence). The CDR3 contains 11 residues. The CDR3 DNA is TGCAGTGTTAGGACCGGAGAGACCCAGTACTTC. This translates into CSVRTGETQYF.

The chain uses TRBV11-2 and TRBJ1-4; 8 bases fit TRBD1. Per the germline V gene, CDR1 is SGHAT and CDR2 is FQNNGV. V trimming: 6 bases; J trimming: 2 bases; junction bases outside the gene matches: 5. There are 15 residues in the CDR3. As DNA, the CDR3 is TGTGCCAGCAGTGGCCAGGGGGCCACTAATGAAAAACTGTTTTTT. Translated, it gives CASSGQGATNEKLFF.

The chain joins TRBV4-2 to TRBJ2-7, with D perhaps matching TRBD1 (6 bases). Between the trimmed V and J ends, which lost 0 bases and 2 bases, there was a span of 20 bases. Per germline, CDR1 LGHNA and CDR2 YNFKEQ. This CDR3 has 18 residues. CDR3 sequence (DNA): TGTGCCAGCAGCCAAGATCGGACAGCAGCATCCATGACCTACGAGCAGTACTTC. Protein: CASSQDRTAASMTYEQYF.